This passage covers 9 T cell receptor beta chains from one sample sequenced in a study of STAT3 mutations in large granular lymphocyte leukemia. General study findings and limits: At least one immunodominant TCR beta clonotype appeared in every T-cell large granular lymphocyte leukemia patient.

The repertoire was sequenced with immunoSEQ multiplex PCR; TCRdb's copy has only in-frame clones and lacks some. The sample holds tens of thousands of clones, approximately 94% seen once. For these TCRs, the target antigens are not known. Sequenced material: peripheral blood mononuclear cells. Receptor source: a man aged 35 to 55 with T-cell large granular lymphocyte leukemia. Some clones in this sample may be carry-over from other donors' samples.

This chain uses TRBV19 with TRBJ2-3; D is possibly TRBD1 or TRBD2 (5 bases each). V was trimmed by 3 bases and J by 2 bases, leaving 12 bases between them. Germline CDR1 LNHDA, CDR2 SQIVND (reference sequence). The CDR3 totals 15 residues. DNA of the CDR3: TGTGCCAGTAGTATCTTTCAGGGAGCCACAGATACGCAGTATTTT. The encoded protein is CASSIFQGATDTQYF.

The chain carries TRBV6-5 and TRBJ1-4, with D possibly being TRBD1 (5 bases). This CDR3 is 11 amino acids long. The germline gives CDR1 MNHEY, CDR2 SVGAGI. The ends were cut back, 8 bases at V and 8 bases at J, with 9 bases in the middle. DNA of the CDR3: TGTGCCAGCTCATGGGGGGAAAAACTGTTTTTT. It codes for CASSWGEKLFF.

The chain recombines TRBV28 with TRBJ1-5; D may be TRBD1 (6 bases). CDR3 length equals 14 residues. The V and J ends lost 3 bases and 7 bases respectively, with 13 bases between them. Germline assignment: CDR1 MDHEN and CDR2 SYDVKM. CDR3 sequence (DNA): TGTGCCAGCAGTTTTGGACAGCCTCGGCAGCCCCAGCATTTT. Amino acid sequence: CASSFGQPRQPQHF.

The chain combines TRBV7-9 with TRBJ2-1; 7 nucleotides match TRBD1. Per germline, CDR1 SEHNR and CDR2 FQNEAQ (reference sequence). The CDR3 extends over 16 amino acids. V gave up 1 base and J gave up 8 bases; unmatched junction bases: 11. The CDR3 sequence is CASSLGSGGDDDEQFF. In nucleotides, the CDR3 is TGTGCCAGCAGCTTAGGGTCAGGGGGTGACGACGATGAGCAGTTCTTC.

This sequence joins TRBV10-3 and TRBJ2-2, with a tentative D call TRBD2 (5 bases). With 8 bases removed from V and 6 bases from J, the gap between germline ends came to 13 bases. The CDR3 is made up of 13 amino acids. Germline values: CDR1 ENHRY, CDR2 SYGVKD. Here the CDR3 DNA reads TGTGCCATCCGCTCAGACGGGGCCGGGGAGCTGTTTTTT. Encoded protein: CAIRSDGAGELFF.

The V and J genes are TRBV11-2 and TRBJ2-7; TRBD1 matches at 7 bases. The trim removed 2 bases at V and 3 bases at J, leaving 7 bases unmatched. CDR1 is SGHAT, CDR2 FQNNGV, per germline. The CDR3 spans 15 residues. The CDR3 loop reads CASSLTDGTVYEQYF. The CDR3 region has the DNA TGTGCCAGCAGCTTAACTGACGGGACAGTCTACGAGCAGTACTTC.

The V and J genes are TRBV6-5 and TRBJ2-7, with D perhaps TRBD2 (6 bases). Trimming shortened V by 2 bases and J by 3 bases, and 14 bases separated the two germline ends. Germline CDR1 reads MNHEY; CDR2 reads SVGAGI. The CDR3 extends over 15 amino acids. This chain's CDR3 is CASSYESGRFYEQYF. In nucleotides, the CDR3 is TGTGCCAGCAGTTACGAGTCAGGGAGGTTCTACGAGCAGTACTTC.

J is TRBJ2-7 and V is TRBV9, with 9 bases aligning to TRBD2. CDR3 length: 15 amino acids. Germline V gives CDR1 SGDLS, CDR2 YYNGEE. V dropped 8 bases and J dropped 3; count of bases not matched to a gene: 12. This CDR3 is CASSPAGGFLYEQYF. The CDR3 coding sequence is TGTGCCAGTTCGCCGGCGGGGGGGTTTCTCTACGAGCAGTACTTC. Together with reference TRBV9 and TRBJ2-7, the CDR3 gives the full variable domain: DSGVTQTPKHLITATGQRVTLRCSPRSGDLSVYWYQQSLDQGLQFLIQYYNGEERAKGNILERFSAQQFPDLHSELNLSSLELGDSALYFCASSPAGGFLYEQYFGPGTRLTVT.

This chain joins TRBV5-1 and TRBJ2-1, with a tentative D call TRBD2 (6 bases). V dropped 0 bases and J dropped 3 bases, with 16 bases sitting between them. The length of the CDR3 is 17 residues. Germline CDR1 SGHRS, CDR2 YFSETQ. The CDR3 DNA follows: TGCGCCAGCAGCTTGGCCGGGACTGGTACCCTCTACAATGAGCAGTTCTTC. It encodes CASSLAGTGTLYNEQFF.